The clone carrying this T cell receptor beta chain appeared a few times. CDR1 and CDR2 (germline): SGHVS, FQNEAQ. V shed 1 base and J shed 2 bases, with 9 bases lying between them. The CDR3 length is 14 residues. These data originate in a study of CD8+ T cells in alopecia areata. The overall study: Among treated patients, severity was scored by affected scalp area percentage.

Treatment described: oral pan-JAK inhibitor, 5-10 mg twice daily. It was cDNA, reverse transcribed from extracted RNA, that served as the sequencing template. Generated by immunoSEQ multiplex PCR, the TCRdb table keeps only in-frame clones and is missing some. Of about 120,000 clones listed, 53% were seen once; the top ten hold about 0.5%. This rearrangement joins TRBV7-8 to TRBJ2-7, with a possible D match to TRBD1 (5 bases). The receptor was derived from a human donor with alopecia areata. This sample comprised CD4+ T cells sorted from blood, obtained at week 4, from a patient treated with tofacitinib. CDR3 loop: CASSLGQGTYEQYF. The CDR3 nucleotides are TGTGCCAGCAGCTTAGGTCAGGGAACCTACGAGCAGTACTTC.